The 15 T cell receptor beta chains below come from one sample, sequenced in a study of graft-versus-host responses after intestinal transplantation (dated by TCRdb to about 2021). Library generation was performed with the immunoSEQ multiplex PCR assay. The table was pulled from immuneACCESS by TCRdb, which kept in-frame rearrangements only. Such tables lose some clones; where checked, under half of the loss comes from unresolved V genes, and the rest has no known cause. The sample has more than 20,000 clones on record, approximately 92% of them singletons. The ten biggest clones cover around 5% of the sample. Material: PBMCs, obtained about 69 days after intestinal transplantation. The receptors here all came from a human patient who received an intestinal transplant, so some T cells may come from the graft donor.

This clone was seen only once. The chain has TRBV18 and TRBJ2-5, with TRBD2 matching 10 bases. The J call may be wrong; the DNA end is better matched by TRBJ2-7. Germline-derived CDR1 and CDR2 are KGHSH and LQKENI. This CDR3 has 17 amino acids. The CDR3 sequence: CASSVAISSGGMNEQYF. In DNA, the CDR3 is TGTGCCAGCTCTGTAGCAATCTCTAGCGGGGGAATGAACGAGCAGTACTTC.

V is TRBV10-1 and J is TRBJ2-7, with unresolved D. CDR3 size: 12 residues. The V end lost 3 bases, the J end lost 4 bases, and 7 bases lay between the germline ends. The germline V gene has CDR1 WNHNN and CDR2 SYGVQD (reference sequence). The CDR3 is CASSENSYEQYF. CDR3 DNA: TGCGCCAGCAGTGAAAACAGTTACGAGCAGTACTTC.

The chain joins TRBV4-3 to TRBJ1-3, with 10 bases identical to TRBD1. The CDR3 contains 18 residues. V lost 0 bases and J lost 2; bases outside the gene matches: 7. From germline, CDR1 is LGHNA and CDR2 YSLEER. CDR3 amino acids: CASSQDASGTGAGNTIYF. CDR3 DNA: TGCGCCAGCAGCCAAGATGCCTCGGGGACAGGGGCTGGAAACACCATATATTTT.

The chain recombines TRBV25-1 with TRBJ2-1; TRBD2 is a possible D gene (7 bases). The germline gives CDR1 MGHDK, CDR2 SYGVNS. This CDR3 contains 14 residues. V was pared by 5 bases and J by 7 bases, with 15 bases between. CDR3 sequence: CASSWGGFGNEQFF. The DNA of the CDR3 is TGTGCCAGCAGTTGGGGGGGCTTCGGAAATGAGCAGTTCTTC.

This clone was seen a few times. The DNA of the CDR3 is TGTGCCAGCAGTCGAGGGACTAGCGGAGACAATGAGCAGTTCTTC. Its protein product is CASSRGTSGDNEQFF. V and J are TRBV6-5 and TRBJ2-1, with 11 bases lining up with TRBD2. This CDR3 comprises 15 residues. V lost 5 bases and J lost 5; bases outside the gene matches: 5. Germline CDR1 and CDR2: MNHEY and SVGAGI.

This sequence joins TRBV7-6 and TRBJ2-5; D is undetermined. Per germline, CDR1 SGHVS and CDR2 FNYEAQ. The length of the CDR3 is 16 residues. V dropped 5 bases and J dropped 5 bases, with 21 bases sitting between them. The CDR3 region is CASSPRSALAVETQYF. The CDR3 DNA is TGTGCCAGCAGCCCCCGTTCGGCCTTGGCGGTGGAGACCCAGTACTTC.

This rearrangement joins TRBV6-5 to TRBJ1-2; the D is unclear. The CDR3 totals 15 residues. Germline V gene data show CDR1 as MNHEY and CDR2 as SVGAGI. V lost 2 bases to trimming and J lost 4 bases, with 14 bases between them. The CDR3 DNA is TGTGCCAGCAGTTACAACGGAGGGAAGGGCTATGGCTACACCTTC. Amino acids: CASSYNGGKGYGYTF.

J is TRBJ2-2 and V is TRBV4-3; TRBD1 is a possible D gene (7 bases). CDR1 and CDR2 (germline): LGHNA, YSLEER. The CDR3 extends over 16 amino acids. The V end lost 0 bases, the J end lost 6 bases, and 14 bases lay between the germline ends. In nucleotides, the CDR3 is TGCGCCAGCAGCCAAGATGTGCAGGGGGGTCCCGGGGAGCTGTTTTTT. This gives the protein CASSQDVQGGPGELFF.

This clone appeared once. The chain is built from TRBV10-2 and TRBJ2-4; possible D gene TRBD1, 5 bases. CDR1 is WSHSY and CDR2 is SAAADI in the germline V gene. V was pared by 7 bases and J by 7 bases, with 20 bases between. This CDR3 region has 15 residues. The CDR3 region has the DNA TGCGCCAGCAAACCCCTGCCAGGGTTTGTTAACATTCAGTACTTC. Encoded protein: CASKPLPGFVNIQYF.

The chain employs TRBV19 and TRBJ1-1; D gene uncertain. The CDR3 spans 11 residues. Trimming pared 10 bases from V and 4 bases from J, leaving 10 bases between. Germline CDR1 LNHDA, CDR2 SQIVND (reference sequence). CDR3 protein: CAILMGTEAFF. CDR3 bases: TGTGCCATACTTATGGGCACTGAAGCTTTCTTT.

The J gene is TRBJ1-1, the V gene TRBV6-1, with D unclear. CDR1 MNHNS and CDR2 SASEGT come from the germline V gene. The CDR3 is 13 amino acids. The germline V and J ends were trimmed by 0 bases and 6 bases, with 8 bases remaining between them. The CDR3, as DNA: TGTGCCAGCAGTGAAGCAACCGGGGCTGAAGCTTTCTTT. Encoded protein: CASSEATGAEAFF.

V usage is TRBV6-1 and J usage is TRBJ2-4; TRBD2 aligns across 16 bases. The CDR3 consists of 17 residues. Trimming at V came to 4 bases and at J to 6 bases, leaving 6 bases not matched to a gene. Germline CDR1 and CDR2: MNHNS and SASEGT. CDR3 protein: CASSGGTSGGVSNIQYF. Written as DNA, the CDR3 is TGTGCCAGCAGTGGAGGGACTAGCGGGGGGGTGTCAAACATTCAGTACTTC.

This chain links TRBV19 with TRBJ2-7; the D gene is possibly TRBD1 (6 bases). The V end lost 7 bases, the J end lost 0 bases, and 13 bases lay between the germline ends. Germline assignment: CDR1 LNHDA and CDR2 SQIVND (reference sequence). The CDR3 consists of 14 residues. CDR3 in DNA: TGTGCCAGTACCCCGACAGGCCTCTCCTACGAGCAGTACTTC. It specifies CASTPTGLSYEQYF. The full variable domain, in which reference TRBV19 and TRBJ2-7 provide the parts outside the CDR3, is DGGITQSPKYLFRKEGQNVTLSCEQNLNHDAMYWYRQDPGQGLRLIYYSQIVNDFQKGDIAEGYSVSREKKESFPLTVTSAQKNPTAFYLCASTPTGLSYEQYFGPGTRLTVT.

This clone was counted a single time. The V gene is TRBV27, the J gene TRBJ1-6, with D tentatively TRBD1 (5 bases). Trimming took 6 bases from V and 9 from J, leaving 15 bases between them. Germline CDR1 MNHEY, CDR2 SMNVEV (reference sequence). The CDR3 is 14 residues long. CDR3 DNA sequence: TGTGCCAGCAGACTAGGGGACTGGGCTTCACCCCTCCACTTT. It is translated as CASRLGDWASPLHF.

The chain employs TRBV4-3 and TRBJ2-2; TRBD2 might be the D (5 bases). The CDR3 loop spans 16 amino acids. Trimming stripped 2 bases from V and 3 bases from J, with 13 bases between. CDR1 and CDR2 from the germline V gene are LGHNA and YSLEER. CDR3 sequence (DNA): TGCGCCAGCAGCCAAATGAGGGTTATGGACACCGGGGAGCTGTTTTTT. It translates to CASSQMRVMDTGELFF.